The T cell receptor (beta chain) under discussion was sequenced for a study of PD-1 blockade in classical Hodgkin lymphoma. Study-wide results and caveats: Exclusion applied to patients who initiated nivolumab less than 1 year following ASCT.

As regards this clone: No antigen is known for it.

TCRdb's table, derived via immunoSEQ multiplex PCR, lists solely in-frame clones and lacks some. Of 9,000 to 13,000 clones listed, 70% to 85% are singletons. The CDR3 runs 15 residues. V lost 1 base and J lost 2; bases outside the gene matches: 1. From germline, CDR1 is LNHNV and CDR2 YYDKDF (reference sequence). Each of the patients experienced relapse following autologous stem cell transplantation, and their brentuximab vedotin exposure differed. The V call is TRBV15, the J call TRBJ2-3; 9 nucleotides agree with TRBD1. The source of this sequence is a human donor with classical Hodgkin lymphoma. The sample in question was peripheral blood mononuclear cells (PBMCs), obtained before the second cycle of nivolumab. CDR3 bases: TGTGCCACCAGCAGAGGGACAGGGGCCACAGATACGCAGTATTTT. Protein sequence: CATSRGTGATDTQYF.